Shown below are 25 T cell receptor beta chains from a single sample sequenced in a study of T cell responses to AZD1222 COVID-19 vaccine. Assay used: immunoSEQ multiplex PCR; TCRdb lists only in-frame clones, some missing. The data hold 130,000 or so clones, with around 89% observed a single time. This specimen consisted of peripheral blood, obtained on day 0 of MenACWY control vaccination. These receptors originate from an adult in good health.

The chain is built from TRBV5-6 and TRBJ2-7; TRBD2 agrees at 9 bases. Trimming cost V 3 bases and J 2 bases; bases outside gene matches: 6. The CDR3 covers 15 residues. In germline, CDR1 is SGHDT, CDR2 YYEEEE. Here the CDR3 reads CASSSLAGAAYEQYF. CDR3 in DNA: TGTGCCAGCAGCTCATTAGCGGGAGCGGCCTACGAGCAGTACTTC.

The chain couples TRBV10-3 to TRBJ1-5; no clear D. The V end was cut by 4 bases, the J end by 0 bases, with 13 bases between. This CDR3 is built from 16 residues. Germline loops: CDR1 ENHRY, CDR2 SYGVKD. CDR3 nucleotide sequence: TGTGCCATCAGTGGCGGAAGTGAGGATAGCAATCAGCCCCAGCATTTT. Its translation: CAISGGSEDSNQPQHF.

J is TRBJ2-7 and V is TRBV18, with 10 bases lining up with TRBD1. V gave up 3 bases and J gave up 6 bases; unmatched junction bases: 2. Germline V gene data show CDR1 as KGHSH and CDR2 as LQKENI. The CDR3 covers 13 residues. CDR3 in DNA: TGTGCCAGCTCACCGCGGACAGGGGGCGAGCAGTACTTC. This sequence encodes CASSPRTGGEQYF.

The rearrangement links TRBV5-1 to TRBJ1-1; D ambiguous. CDR1 is SGHRS, CDR2 YFSETQ, per germline. CDR3 length equals 14 residues. V lost 5 bases and J lost 0, with 11 bases in between. The DNA of the CDR3 is TGCGCCAGCAGTAGTCAGGTTATGAACACTGAAGCTTTCTTT. Protein: CASSSQVMNTEAFF.

The chain employs TRBV11-3 and TRBJ2-2; D is possibly TRBD2 (6 bases). The CDR3 contains 15 residues. The ends were cut back, 1 base at V and 4 bases at J, with 10 bases in the middle. Germline V gene data show CDR1 as SGHNT and CDR2 as YENEEA. The CDR3 DNA reads TGTGCCAGCAGCTTAGCGCGGGGTGGCACCGGGGAGCTGTTTTTT. Encoded protein: CASSLARGGTGELFF.

This clone was observed a few times. V and J are TRBV27 and TRBJ1-1, with D maybe TRBD1 (6 bases). Germline V lookup: CDR1 MNHEY, CDR2 SMNVEV (reference sequence). Deletions cut 3 bases from V and 1 base from J, with 9 bases between. CDR3 length: 14 residues. The CDR3 region has the DNA TGTGCCAGCAGTTTCTACAGGGAGAACACTGAAGCTTTCTTT. Protein: CASSFYRENTEAFF.

Comment on this clone: The junction departs from the called germline gene at one end, perhaps through a read error. V usage is TRBV11-3 and J usage is TRBJ1-5; D is unresolved. CDR1 and CDR2 from the germline V gene are SGHNT and YENEEA. This CDR3 is 17 amino acids long. CDR3 in amino acids: CASSLARFWVSGQPQHF. In DNA, the CDR3 is TGTGCCAGCAGTTTAGCCCGATTCTGGGTGTCTGGTCAGCCCCAGCATTTT. Based on the CDR3 plus reference TRBV11-3 and TRBJ1-5, the full variable domain is EAGVVQSPRYKIIEKKQPVAFWCNPISGHNTLYWYLQNLGQGPELLIRYENEEAVDDSQLPKDRFSAERLKGVDSTLKIQPAELGDSAVYLCASSLARFWVSGQPQHFGDGTRLSIL.

V and J are TRBV5-1 and TRBJ1-3; D remains unclear. The V end was cut by 0 bases, the J end by 1 base, with 5 bases between. The CDR3 covers 14 residues. In germline, CDR1 is SGHRS, CDR2 YFSETQ. This chain's CDR3 is CASSLADSGNTIYF. The CDR3 bases are TGCGCCAGCAGCTTGGCAGATTCTGGAAACACCATATATTTT.

V gene TRBV12-3 or TRBV12-4 combines with J gene TRBJ1-2; D uncertain. There are 13 residues in the CDR3. Trimming left V 3 bases short and J 2 bases short, with 7 bases between. The CDR3 DNA follows: TGTGCCAGCAGTTTGGAAGGGAACTATGGCTACACCTTC. Translating gives CASSLEGNYGYTF.

The V and J genes are TRBV5-8 and TRBJ1-5; weak D call: TRBD1 (6 bases). Germline CDR1 and CDR2: SGHTS and YDEGEE. V dropped 3 bases and J dropped 3 bases, with 19 bases sitting between them. The CDR3 contains 17 residues. CDR3 in DNA: TGTGCCAGCAGCTGGGTAGGTCCAGGGGCAAACAATCAGCCCCAGCATTTT. It specifies CASSWVGPGANNQPQHF.

Turning to this clone: Its ends do not fully match the called genes, so a read error is possible. V is TRBV7-6 and J is TRBJ2-4; D is perhaps TRBD1 or TRBD2 (5 bases each). This CDR3 has 14 amino acids. Germline V lookup: CDR1 SGHVS, CDR2 FNYEAQ. The CDR3 sequence is CASSLGDVKSIQYF. The CDR3 DNA sequence: TGTGCCAGCAGCTTAGGGGACGTAAAAAGCATTCAGTACTTC.

The J gene is TRBJ1-2, the V gene TRBV28, with 7 bases that match TRBD1. In germline, CDR1 is MDHEN, CDR2 SYDVKM. With 3 bases clipped from V and 5 bases from J, the junction kept 12 bases outside the gene matches. The CDR3 covers 16 residues. The CDR3 nucleotides read TGTGCCAGCAGTTTCTTAAAAACAGGGGCTTCTTATGGCTACACCTTC. Translation: CASSFLKTGASYGYTF.

Notes on this clone: At one boundary the junction diverges from the germline segment, which might be a read error. The rearrangement uses TRBV6-1 and TRBJ1-2; TRBD1 matches at 7 bases. This CDR3 contains 15 residues. Germline CDR1 and CDR2: MNHNS and SASEGT. The CDR3 nucleotides are TGTGCCAGCAGGGAAGGGACAGTCCAGTCAAATGGCTACACCTTC. This codes for CASREGTVQSNGYTF.

The chain couples TRBV9 to TRBJ2-7; D assignment may be TRBD1 or TRBD2 (5 bases each). V was clipped by 4 bases and J by 5 bases, with 13 bases between them. The germline V gene has CDR1 SGDLS and CDR2 YYNGEE. The CDR3 totals 13 residues. Here the CDR3 DNA reads TGTGCCAGCAGCCGGGACCCGTCCAACGAGCAGTACTTC. Residues: CASSRDPSNEQYF.

This chain uses TRBV4-2 with TRBJ2-5, with a tentative D call TRBD2 (5 bases). The CDR3 is 17 amino acids. The V and J ends lost 0 bases and 2 bases respectively, with 16 bases between them. CDR1 and CDR2 (germline): LGHNA, YNFKEQ. The CDR3 is CASSQDLGVGPQETQYF. In DNA form, the CDR3 reads TGTGCCAGCAGCCAAGATCTCGGGGTGGGCCCACAAGAGACCCAGTACTTC.

The V gene is TRBV29-1, the J gene TRBJ2-5; possible D gene TRBD1, 6 bases. Trimming pared 1 base from V and 1 base from J, leaving 7 bases between. Germline CDR1 SQVTM, CDR2 ANQGSEA. This CDR3 contains 13 residues. The CDR3 region is CSVEGGLQETQYF. CDR3 coding DNA: TGCAGCGTTGAAGGGGGGCTCCAAGAGACCCAGTACTTC.

The chain couples TRBV4-2 to TRBJ2-2, with 9 nucleotides matching TRBD1. This CDR3 spans 17 amino acids. V trimming: 3 bases; J trimming: 4 bases; junction bases outside the gene matches: 9. Germline loops: CDR1 LGHNA, CDR2 YNFKEQ. CDR3 bases: TGTGCCAGCAGCCAGGGTTCCGGGACAGGGTCCACCGGGGAGCTGTTTTTT. Translated, it gives CASSQGSGTGSTGELFF.

This clone was seen only once. V is TRBV20-1 and J is TRBJ2-7; 10 bases are shared with TRBD2. Germline-derived CDR1 and CDR2 are DFQATT and SNEGSKA (reference sequence). The CDR3 is 13 residues long. V trimming: 3 bases; J trimming: 7 bases; junction bases outside the gene matches: 6. The CDR3 here is CSASIWTSGEQYF. As DNA, the CDR3 is TGCAGTGCTAGTATTTGGACTAGCGGAGAGCAGTACTTC.

This clone was detected only once. This chain joins TRBV10-3 and TRBJ2-1; 8 bases fit TRBD1. Trimming took 6 bases from V and 0 from J; bases not matched to a gene: 1. CDR3 length: 14 amino acids. The germline V gene has CDR1 ENHRY and CDR2 SYGVKD. CDR3 nucleotide sequence: TGTGCCATCAGAACAGGGGGCTCCTACAATGAGCAGTTCTTC. Protein: CAIRTGGSYNEQFF.

The chain has TRBV27 and TRBJ1-1; the D gene is possibly TRBD1 (5 bases). V lost 4 bases and J 2 bases, leaving 14 bases between the germline ends. This CDR3 region has 15 residues. Germline assignment: CDR1 MNHEY and CDR2 SMNVEV (reference sequence). The CDR3 is CASSSDQGFNTEAFF. DNA for the CDR3: TGTGCCAGCAGTTCGGATCAGGGATTCAACACTGAAGCTTTCTTT.

This clone was counted a single time. The chain employs TRBV15 and TRBJ1-1; tentative D call: TRBD1 (6 bases). This CDR3 contains 16 residues. CDR1 LNHNV and CDR2 YYDKDF come from the germline V gene (reference sequence). V dropped 5 bases and J dropped 2 bases, with 18 bases sitting between them. The CDR3 protein is CATSFLNRELNTEAFF. The DNA for the CDR3 is TGTGCCACCAGCTTTCTTAACAGGGAGCTAAACACTGAAGCTTTCTTT.

The chain links TRBV19 to TRBJ1-4; D gene uncertain. The germline CDR1 and CDR2 sequences are LNHDA and SQIVND (reference sequence). With 1 base removed from V and 3 bases from J, the gap between germline ends came to 21 bases. The CDR3 consists of 19 residues. CDR3: CASSIVLYGPLSANEKLFF. In nucleotides, the CDR3 is TGTGCCAGTAGTATAGTCTTGTACGGCCCGCTGAGCGCTAATGAAAAACTGTTTTTT.

The chain uses TRBV11-2 and TRBJ2-7, with unresolved D. The CDR3 covers 14 residues. Trimming pared 1 base from V and 4 bases from J, leaving 11 bases between. CDR1 is SGHAT and CDR2 is FQNNGV in the germline V gene. The CDR3 DNA follows: TGTGCCAGCAGCTTAGTGCAGACGAATTACGAGCAGTACTTC. Encoded protein: CASSLVQTNYEQYF.

As regards this clone: Other DNA variants within this sample encode the same CDR3. The chain employs TRBV2 and TRBJ2-1, with D hard to call. Per the germline V gene, CDR1 is SNHLY and CDR2 is FYNNEI. The CDR3 covers 11 residues. V was pared by 0 bases and J by 10 bases, with 4 bases between. This CDR3 reads CASSEAHEQFF. In nucleotides, the CDR3 is TGTGCCAGCAGTGAAGCTCACGAGCAGTTCTTC.

The CDR3 coding sequence is TGTGCCAGCAGTCTAACAGGGACAGGGATCGTCGAGCAGTACTTC. It translates to CASSLTGTGIVEQYF. The V call is TRBV7-8, the J call TRBJ2-7, with 9 bases that match TRBD1. The CDR3 has 15 amino acids. Germline loops: CDR1 SGHVS, CDR2 FQNEAQ. V shed 6 bases and J 6 bases; nucleotides not matched to a gene: 12.